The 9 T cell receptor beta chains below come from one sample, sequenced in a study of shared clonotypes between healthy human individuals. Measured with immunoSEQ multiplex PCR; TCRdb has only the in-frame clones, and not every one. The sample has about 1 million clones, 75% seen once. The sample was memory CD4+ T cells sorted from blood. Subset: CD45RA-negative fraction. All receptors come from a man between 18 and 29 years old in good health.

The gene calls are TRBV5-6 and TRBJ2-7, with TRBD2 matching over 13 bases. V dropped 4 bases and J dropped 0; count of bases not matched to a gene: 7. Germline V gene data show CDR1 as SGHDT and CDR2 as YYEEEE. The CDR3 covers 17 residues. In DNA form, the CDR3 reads TGTGCCAGCAGCCCAGGACTAGCGGGGGTATACTCCTACGAGCAGTACTTC. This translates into CASSPGLAGVYSYEQYF.

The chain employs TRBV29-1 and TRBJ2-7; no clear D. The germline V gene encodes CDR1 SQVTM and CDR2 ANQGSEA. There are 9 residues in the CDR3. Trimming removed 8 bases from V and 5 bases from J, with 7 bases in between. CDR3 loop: CSSAHEQYF. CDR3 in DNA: TGCAGCTCCGCCCACGAGCAGTACTTC.

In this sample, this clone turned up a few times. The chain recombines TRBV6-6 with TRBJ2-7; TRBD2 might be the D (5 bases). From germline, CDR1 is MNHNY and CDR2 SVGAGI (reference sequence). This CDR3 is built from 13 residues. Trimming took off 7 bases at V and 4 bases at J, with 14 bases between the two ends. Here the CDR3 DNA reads TGTGCCAGCACCATAGGAGGACCTTACGAGCAGTACTTC. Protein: CASTIGGPYEQYF.

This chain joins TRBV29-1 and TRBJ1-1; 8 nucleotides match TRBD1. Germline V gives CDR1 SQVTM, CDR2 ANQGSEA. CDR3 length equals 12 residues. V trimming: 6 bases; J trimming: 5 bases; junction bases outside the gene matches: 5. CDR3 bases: TGCAGCGTGACACAGGGGGGAACTGAAGCTTTCTTT. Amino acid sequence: CSVTQGGTEAFF.

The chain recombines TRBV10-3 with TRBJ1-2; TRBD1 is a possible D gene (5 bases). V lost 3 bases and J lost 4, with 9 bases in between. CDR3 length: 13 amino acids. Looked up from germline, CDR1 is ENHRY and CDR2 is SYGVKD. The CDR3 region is CAISERGSYGYTF. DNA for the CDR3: TGTGCCATCAGTGAAAGGGGAAGCTATGGCTACACCTTC.

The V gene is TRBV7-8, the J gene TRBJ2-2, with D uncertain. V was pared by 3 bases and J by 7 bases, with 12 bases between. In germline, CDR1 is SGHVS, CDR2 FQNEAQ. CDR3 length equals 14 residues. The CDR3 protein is CASSFDTRVGELFF. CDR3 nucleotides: TGTGCCAGCAGCTTCGACACCCGCGTCGGGGAGCTGTTTTTT.

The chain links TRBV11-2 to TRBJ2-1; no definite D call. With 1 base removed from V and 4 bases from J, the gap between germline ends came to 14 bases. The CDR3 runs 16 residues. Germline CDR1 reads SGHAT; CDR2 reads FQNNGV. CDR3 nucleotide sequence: TGTGCCAGCAGCTTAGGAGGCGGAAAACTGTACAATGAGCAGTTCTTC. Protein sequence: CASSLGGGKLYNEQFF.

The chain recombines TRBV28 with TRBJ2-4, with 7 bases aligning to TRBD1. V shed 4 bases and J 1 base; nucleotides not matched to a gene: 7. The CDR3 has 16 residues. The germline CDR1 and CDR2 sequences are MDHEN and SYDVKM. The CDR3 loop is CASSSEGAQAKNIQYF. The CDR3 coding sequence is TGTGCCAGCAGTTCAGAGGGGGCGCAGGCCAAAAACATTCAGTACTTC.

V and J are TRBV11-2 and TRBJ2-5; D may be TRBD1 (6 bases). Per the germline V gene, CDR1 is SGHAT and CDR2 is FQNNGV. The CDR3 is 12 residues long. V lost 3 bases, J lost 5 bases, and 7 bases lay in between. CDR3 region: CASSFDRETQYF. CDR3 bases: TGTGCCAGCAGCTTCGACAGGGAGACCCAGTACTTC.